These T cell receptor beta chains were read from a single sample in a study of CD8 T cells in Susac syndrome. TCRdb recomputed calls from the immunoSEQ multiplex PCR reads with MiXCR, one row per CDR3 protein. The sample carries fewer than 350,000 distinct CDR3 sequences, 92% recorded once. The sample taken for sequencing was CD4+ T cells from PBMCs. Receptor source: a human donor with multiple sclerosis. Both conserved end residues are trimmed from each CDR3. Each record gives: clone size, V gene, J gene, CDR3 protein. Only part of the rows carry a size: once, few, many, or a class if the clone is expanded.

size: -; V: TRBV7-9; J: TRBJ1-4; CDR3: ASSFFRAATNEKLF
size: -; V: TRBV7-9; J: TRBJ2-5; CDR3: ASRWTGGQETQY
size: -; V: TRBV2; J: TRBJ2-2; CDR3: ASTDLDRGGTGELF
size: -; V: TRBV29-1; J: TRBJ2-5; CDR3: SVGQGASGETQY
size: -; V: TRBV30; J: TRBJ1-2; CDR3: AWSLGEPNYGYT
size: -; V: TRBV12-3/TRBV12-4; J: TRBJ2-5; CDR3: ASSLGQLAGGQETQY
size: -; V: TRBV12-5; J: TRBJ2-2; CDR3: ASGSTGLAGPNTGELF
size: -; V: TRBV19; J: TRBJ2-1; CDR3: ASSSSLGSHNEQF
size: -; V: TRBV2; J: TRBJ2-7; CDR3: ASTGAYEQY
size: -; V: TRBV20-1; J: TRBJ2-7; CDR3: SAALAGGPSYEQY
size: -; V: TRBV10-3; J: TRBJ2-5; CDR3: AIRGGRNPETQY
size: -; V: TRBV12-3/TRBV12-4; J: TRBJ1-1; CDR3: ASNLDTPRETEAF
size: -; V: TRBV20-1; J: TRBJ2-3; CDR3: SAGADSRSTDTQY
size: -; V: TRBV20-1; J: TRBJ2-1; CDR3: SARSSTSGIYNEQF
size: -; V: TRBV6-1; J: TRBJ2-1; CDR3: ASRVGRGSYNEQF
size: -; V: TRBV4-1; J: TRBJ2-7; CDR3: ASSQERTAPYEQY
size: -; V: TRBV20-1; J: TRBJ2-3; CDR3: SAPLGVGHTDTQY
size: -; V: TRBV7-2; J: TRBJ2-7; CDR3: ASSLTGVISYEQY
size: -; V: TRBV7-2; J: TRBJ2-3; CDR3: ASSLGPGPQY
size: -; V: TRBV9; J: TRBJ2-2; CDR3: ASSVDLVTGELF
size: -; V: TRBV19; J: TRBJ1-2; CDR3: ASTTGLEDGYT
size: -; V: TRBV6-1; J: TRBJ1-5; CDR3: ASSRPYSNQPQH
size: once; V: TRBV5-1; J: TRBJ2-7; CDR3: ASSSPGQGGEQY
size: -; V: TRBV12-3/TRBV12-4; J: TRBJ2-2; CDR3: ASSLYGGESTGELF
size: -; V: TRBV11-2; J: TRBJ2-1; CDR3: ASSQGQRYNEQF
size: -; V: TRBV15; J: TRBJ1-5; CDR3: ATSRDGAIGGNQPQH
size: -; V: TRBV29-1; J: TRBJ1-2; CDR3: SAFTANYGYT
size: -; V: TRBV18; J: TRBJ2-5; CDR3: ASSRPGLAQETQY
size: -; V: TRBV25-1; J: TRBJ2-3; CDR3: ASSAIGPADTQY
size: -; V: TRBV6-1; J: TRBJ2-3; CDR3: ASSEAGLNTDTQY
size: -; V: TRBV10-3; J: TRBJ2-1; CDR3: ATKGASGTYNEQF
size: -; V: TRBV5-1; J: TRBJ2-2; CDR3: ASSIWAGNTGELF